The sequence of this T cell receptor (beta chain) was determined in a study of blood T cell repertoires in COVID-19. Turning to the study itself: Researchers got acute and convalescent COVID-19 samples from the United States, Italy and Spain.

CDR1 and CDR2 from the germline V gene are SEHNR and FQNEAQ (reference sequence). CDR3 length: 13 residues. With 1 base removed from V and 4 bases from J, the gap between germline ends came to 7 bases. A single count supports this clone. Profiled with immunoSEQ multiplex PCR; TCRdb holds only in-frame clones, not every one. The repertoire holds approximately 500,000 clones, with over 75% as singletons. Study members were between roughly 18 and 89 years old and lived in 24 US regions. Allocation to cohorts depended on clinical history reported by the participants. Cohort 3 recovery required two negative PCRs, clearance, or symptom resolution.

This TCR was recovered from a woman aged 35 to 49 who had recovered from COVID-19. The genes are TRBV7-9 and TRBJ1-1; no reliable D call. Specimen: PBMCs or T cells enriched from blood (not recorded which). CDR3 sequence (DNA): TGTGCCAGCAGCTTAGATACGGGCACTGAAGCTTTCTTT. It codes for CASSLDTGTEAFF.